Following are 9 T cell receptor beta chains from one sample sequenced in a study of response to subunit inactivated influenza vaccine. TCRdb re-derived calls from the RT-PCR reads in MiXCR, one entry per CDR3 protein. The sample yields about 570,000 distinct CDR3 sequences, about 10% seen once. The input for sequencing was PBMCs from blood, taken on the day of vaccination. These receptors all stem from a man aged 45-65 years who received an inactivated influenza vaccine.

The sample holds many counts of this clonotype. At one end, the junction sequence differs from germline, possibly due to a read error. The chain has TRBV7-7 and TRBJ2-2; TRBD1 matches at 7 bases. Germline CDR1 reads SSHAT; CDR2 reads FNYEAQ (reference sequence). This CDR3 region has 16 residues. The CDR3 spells CASSNRQGGDTGELFF. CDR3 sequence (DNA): TGTGCTAGCAGCAACCGACAGGGTGGAGACACCGGGGAGCTGTTTTTT.

The CDR3 coding sequence is TGCGCCAGCAGCCATCAGCTAAGTATGGCTGGGGCCAACGTCCTGACTTTC. Protein product: CASSHQLSMAGANVLTF. The chain recombines TRBV5-1 with TRBJ2-6; unclear D gene. Trimming took 4 bases from V and 2 from J, leaving 16 bases between them. CDR3 size: 17 residues. Germline loops: CDR1 SGHRS, CDR2 YFSETQ.

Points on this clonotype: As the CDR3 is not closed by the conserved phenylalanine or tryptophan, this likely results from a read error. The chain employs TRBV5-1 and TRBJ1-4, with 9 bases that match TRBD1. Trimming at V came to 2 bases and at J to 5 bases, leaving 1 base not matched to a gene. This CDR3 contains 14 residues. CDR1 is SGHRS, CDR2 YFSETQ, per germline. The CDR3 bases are TGCGCCAGCAGCTTACAGGGGGCGAATGAAAAACTGTTTCTT. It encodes CASSLQGANEKLFL.

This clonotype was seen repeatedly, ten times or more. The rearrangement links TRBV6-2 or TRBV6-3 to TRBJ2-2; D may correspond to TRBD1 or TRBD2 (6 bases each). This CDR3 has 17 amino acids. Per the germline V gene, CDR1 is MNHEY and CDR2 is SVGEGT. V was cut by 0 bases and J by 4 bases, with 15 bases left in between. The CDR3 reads CASSYSKGGLSTGELFF. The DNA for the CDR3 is TGTGCCAGCAGTTACTCCAAAGGGGGACTTTCCACCGGGGAGCTGTTTTTT.

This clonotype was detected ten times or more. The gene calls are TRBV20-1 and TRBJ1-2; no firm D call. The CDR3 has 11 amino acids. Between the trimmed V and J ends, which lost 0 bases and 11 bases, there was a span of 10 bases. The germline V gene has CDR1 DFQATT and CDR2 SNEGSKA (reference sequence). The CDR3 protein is CSARDAPGYTF. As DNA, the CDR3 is TGCAGTGCTAGAGATGCGCCTGGTTACACCTTC.

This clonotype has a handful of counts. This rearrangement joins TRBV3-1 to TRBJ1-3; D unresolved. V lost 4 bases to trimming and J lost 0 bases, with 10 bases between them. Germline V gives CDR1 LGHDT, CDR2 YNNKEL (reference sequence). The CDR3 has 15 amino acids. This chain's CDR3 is CASSRTHSSGNTIYF. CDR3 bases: TGTGCCAGCAGCCGGACTCACAGCTCTGGAAACACCATATATTTT.

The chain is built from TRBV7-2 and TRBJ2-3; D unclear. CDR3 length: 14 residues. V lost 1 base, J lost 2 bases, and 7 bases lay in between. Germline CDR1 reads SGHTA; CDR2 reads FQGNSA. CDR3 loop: CASSLGDFTDTQYF. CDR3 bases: TGTGCCAGCAGCTTAGGTGACTTCACAGATACGCAGTATTTT. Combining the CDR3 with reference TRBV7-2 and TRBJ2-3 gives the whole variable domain GAGVSQSPSNKVTEKGKDVELRCDPISGHTALYWYRQSLGQGLEFLIYFQGNSAPDKSGLPSDRFSAERTGGSVSTLTIQRTQQEDSAVYLCASSLGDFTDTQYFGPGTRLTVL.

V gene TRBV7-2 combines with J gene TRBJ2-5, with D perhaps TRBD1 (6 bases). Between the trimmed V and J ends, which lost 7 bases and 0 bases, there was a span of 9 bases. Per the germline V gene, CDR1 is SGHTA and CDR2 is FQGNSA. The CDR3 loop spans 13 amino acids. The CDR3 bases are TGTGCCAGCACCCAGGGGTACCAAGAGACCCAGTACTTC. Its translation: CASTQGYQETQYF. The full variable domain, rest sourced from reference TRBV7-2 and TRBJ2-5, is GAGVSQSPSNKVTEKGKDVELRCDPISGHTALYWYRQSLGQGLEFLIYFQGNSAPDKSGLPSDRFSAERTGGSVSTLTIQRTQQEDSAVYLCASTQGYQETQYFGPGTRLLVL.

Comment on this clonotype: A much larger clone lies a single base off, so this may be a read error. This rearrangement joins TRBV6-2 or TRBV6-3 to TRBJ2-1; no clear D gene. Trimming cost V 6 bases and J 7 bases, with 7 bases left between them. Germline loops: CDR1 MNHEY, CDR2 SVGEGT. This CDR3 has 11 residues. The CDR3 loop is CASSPFNEQFF. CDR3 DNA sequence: TGTGCCAGCAGCCCATTTAATGAGCAGTTCTTC.